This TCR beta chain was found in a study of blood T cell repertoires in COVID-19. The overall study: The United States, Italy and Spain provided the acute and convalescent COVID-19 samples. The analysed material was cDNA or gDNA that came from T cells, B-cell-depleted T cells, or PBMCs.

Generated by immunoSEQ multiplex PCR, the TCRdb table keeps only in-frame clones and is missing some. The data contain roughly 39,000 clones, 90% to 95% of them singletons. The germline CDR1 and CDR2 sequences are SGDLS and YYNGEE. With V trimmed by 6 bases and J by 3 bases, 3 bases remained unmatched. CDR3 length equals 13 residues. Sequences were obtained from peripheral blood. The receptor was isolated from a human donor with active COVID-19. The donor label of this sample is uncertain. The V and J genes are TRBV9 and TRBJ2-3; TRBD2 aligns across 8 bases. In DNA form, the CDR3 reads TGTGCCAGCAACCGGGGGGGTACAGATACGCAGTATTTT. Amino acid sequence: CASNRGGTDTQYF.